This TCR beta chain originates from a study of blood T cell repertoires in COVID-19. Study overall: The United States, Italy and Spain provided the acute and convalescent COVID-19 samples. Sources were T cells, B-cell-depleted T cells, or PBMCs; the material itself was cDNA or gDNA.

Methods used by the authors: Scientists estimated how many nucleated cells there were by amplifying reference gene primers. Generated by immunoSEQ multiplex PCR, the TCRdb table keeps only in-frame clones and is missing some. V, J and clone size derive from that table, while D and trimming were established from the DNA sequence. The sample yields about 140,000 clones, roughly 86% seen once. Looked up from germline, CDR1 is SGHKS and CDR2 is YYEKEE (reference sequence). CDR3 length equals 16 residues. Trimming shortened V by 2 bases and J by 4 bases, and 15 bases separated the two germline ends. The V call is TRBV5-5, the J call TRBJ2-2; weak D call: TRBD2 (6 bases). The sequenced sample was peripheral blood. This TCR was sampled from a woman between 50 and 59 years old with acute or convalescent COVID-19. The CDR3 bases are TGTGCCAGCAGCTTCCCCTACGGGAGCGCCACCGGGGAGCTGTTTTTT. This sequence encodes CASSFPYGSATGELFF.